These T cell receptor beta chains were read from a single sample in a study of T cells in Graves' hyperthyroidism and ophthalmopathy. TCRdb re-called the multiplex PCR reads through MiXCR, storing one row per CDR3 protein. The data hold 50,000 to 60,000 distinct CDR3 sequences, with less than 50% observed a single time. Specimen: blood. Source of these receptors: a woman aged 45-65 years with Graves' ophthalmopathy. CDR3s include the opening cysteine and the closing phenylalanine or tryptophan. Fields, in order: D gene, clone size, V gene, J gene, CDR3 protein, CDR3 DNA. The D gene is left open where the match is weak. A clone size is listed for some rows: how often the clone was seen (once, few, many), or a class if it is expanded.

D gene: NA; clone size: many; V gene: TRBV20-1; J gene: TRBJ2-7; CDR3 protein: CSARLTGTGEQYF; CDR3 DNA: TGCAGTGCTAGATTGACCGGCACGGGGGAGCAGTACTTC
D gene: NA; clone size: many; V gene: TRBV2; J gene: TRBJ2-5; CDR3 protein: CASSELVVIQYF; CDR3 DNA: TGTGCCAGCAGTGAACTAGTTGTGATCCAGTACTTC
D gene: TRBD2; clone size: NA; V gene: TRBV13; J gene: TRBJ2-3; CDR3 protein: CASSFLSGTSGRARHTDTQYF; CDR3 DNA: TGTGCCAGCAGCTTTCTTTCCGGGACTAGCGGGAGGGCCAGGCACACAGATACGCAGTATTTT
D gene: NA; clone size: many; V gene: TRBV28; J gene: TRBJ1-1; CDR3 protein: CASSLPGTRTAFF; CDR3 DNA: TGTGCCAGCAGTTTGCCCGGGACCAGGACGGCTTTCTTT
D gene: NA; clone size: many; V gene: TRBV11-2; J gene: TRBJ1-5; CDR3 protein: CASSLGRHSNQPQHF; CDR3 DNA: TGTGCCAGCAGCTTAGGACGTCATAGCAATCAGCCCCAGCATTTT
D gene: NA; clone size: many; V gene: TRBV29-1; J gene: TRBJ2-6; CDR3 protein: CSVGSSGANVLTF; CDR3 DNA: TGCAGCGTTGGTAGCTCTGGGGCCAACGTCCTGACTTTC
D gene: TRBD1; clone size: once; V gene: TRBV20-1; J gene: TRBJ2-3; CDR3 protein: CSARTGGDTDTQYF; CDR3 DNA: TGCAGTGCTAGGACAGGGGGCGACACAGATACGCAGTATTTT
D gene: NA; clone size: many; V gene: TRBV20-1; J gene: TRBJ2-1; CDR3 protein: CSAHGGRAYNEQFF; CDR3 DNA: TGCAGTGCCCACGGGGGAAGGGCCTACAATGAGCAGTTCTTC
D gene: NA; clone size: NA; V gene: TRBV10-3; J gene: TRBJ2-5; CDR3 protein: CAIRGIQETQYF; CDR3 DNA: TGTGCCATCAGGGGGATCCAAGAGACCCAGTACTTC
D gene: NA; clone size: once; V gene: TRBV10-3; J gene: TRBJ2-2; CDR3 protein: CASSLYGTNAGELFF; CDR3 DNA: TGTGCCAGCAGTTTATACGGAACGAACGCCGGGGAGCTGTTTTTT
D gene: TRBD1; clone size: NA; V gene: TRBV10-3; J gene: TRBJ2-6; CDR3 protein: CAIRAGQGAGANVLTF; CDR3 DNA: TGTGCCATCAGAGCGGGACAGGGGGCGGGGGCCAACGTCCTGACTTTC
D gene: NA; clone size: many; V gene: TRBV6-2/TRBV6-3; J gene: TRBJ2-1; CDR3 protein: CASSSQSYNEQFF; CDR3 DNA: TGTGCCAGCAGTTCACAATCCTACAATGAGCAGTTCTTC
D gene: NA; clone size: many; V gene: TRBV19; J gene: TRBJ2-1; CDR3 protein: CASSMGGRGDEQFF; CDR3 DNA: TGTGCCAGTAGTATGGGGGGCAGGGGGGATGAGCAGTTCTTC
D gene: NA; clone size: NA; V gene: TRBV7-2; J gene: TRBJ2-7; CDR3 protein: CASTPPGQGYEQYF; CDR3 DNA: TGTGCCAGCACCCCCCCGGGGCAGGGGTACGAGCAGTACTTC
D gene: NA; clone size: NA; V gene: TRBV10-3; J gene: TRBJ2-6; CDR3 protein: CAISDRAYVLTF; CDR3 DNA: TGTGCCATCAGCGACAGAGCCTACGTCCTGACTTTC
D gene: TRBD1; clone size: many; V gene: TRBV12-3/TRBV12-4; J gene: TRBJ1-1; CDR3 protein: CASRWTGMNTEAFF; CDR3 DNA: TGTGCCAGCAGATGGACAGGGATGAACACTGAAGCTTTCTTT
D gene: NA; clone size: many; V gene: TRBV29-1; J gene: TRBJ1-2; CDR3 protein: CSVDLGRLDGYTF; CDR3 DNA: TGCAGCGTTGATTTGGGGAGGCTGGATGGCTACACCTTC
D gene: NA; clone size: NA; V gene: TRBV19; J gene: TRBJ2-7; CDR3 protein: CASSMGRTYERYF; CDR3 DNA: TGTGCCAGTAGTATGGGCAGAACCTACGAGCGGTACTTC